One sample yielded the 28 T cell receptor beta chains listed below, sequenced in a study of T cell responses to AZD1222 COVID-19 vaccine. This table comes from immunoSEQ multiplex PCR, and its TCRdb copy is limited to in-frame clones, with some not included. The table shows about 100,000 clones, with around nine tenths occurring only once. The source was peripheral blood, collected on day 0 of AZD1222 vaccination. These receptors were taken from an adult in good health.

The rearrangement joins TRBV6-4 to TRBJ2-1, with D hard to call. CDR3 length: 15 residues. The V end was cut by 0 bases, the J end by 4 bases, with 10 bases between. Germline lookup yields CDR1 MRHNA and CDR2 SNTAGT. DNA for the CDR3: TGTGCCAGCAGTGACTCGCCTGGGGTTTACAATGAGCAGTTCTTC. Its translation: CASSDSPGVYNEQFF.

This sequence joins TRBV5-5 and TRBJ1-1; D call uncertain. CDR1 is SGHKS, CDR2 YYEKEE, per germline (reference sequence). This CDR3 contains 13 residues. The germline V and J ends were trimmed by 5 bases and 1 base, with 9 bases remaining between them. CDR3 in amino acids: CASRLTANTEAFF. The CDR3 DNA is TGTGCCAGCAGGTTAACAGCGAACACTGAAGCTTTCTTT. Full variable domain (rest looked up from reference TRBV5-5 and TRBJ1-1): DAGVTQSPTHLIKTRGQQVTLRCSPISGHKSVSWYQQVLGQGPQFIFQYYEKEERGRGNFPDRFSARQFPNYSSELNVNALLLGDSALYLCASRLTANTEAFFGQGTRLTVV.

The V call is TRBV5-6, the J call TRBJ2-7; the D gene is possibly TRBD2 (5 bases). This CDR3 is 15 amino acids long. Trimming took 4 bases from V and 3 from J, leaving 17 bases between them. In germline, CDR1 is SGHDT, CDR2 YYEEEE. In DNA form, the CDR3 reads TGTGCCAGCAGCGTTGGTGGGCGAGGGAGCTACGAGCAGTACTTC. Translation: CASSVGGRGSYEQYF. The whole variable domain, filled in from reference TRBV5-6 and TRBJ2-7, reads DAGVTQSPTHLIKTRGQQVTLRCSPKSGHDTVSWYQQALGQGPQFIFQYYEEEERQRGNFPDRFSGHQFPNYSSELNVNALLLGDSALYLCASSVGGRGSYEQYFGPGTRLTVT.

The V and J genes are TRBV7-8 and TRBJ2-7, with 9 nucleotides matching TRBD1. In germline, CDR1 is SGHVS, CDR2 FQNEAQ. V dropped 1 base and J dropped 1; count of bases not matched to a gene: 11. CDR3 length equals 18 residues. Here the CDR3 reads CASSLGSRTGGASYEQYF. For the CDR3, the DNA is TGTGCCAGCAGCTTAGGGTCCAGAACAGGGGGCGCATCCTACGAGCAGTACTTC.

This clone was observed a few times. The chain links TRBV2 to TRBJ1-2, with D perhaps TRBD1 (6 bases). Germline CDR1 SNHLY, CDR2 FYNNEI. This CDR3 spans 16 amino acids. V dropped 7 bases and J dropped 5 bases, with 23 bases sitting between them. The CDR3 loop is CASTRGGTLIFYGYTF. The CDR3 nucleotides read TGTGCCAGCACCCGAGGGGGGACTCTTATATTTTATGGCTACACCTTC.

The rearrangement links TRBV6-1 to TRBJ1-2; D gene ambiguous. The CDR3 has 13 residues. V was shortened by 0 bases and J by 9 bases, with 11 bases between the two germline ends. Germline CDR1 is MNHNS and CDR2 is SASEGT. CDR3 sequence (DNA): TGTGCCAGCAGTGAAGCGCATCGGGGTAGCTACACCTTC. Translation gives CASSEAHRGSYTF.

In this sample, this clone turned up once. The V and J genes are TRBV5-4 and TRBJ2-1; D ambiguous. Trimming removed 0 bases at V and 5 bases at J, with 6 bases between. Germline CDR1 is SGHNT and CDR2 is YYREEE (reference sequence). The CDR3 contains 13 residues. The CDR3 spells CASSLVFDNEQFF. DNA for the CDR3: TGTGCCAGCAGCTTGGTTTTCGACAATGAGCAGTTCTTC.

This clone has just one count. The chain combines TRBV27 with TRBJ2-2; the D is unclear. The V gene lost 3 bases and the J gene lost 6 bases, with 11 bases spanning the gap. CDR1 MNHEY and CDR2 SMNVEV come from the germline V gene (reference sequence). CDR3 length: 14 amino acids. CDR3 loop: CASSFRAAAGELFF. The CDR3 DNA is TGTGCCAGCAGTTTCCGGGCCGCCGCCGGGGAGCTGTTTTTT.

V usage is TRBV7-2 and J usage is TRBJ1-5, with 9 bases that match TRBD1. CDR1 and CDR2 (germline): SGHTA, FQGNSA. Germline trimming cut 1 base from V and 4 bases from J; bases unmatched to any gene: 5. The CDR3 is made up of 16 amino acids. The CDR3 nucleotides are TGTGCCAGCAGCTTAGTCGGACAGGGGTATAATCAGCCCCAGCATTTT. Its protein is CASSLVGQGYNQPQHF.

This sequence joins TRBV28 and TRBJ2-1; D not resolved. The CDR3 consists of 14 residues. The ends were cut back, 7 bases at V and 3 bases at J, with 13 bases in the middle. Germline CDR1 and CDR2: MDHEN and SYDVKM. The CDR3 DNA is TGTGCCAGCACCCAGGACCCGAGCTACAATGAGCAGTTCTTC. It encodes CASTQDPSYNEQFF.

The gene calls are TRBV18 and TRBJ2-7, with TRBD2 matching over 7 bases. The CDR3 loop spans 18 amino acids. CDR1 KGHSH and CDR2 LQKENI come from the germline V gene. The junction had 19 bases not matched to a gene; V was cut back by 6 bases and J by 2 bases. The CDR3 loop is CASSAQTARSGTPYEQYF. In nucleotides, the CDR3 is TGTGCCAGCTCCGCGCAAACTGCAAGAAGCGGGACTCCCTACGAGCAGTACTTC.

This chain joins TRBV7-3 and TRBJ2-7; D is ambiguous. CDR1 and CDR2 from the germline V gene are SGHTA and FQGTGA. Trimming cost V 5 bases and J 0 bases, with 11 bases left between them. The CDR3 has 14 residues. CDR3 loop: CASSLQRGSYEQYF. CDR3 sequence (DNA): TGTGCCAGCAGCCTACAGAGAGGCTCCTACGAGCAGTACTTC.

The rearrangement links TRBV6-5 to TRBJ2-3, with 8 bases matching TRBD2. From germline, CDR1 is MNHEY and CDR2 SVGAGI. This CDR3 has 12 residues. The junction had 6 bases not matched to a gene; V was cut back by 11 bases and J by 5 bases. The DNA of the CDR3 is TGTGCCGTGGCGGGAGGCGGAGATACGCAGTATTTT. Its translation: CAVAGGGDTQYF.

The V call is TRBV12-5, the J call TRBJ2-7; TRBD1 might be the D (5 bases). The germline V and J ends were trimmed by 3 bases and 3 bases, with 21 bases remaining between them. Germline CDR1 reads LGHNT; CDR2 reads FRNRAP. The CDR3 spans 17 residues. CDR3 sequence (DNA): TGTGCTAGTGGTTTTCGTCCGACCGGACAAAACTACTACGAGCAGTACTTC. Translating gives CASGFRPTGQNYYEQYF.

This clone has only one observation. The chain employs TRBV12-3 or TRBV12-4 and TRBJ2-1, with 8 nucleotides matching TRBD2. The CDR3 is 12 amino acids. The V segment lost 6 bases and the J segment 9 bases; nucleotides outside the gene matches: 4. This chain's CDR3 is CASSRLAPEQFF. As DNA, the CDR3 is TGTGCCAGCAGCCGACTAGCGCCTGAGCAGTTCTTC.

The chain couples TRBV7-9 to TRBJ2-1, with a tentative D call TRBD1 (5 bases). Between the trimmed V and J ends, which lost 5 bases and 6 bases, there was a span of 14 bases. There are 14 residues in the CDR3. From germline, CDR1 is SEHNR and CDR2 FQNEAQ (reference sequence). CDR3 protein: CASSTQTEANEQFF. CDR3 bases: TGTGCCAGCAGCACCCAGACAGAAGCCAATGAGCAGTTCTTC.

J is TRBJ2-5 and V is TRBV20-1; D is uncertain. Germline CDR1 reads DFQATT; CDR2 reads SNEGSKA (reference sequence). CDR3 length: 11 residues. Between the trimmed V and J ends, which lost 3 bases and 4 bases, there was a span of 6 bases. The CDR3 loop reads CSARGSETQYF. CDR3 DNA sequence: TGCAGTGCTAGGGGATCAGAGACCCAGTACTTC.

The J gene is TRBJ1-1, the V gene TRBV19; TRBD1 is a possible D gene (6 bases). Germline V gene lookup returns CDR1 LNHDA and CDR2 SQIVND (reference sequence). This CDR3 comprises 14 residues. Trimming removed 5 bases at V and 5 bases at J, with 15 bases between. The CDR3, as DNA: TGTGCCAGTAGTCGTCAGGTAGGGGGGACTGAAGCTTTCTTT. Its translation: CASSRQVGGTEAFF. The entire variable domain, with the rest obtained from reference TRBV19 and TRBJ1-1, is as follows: DGGITQSPKYLFRKEGQNVTLSCEQNLNHDAMYWYRQDPGQGLRLIYYSQIVNDFQKGDIAEGYSVSREKKESFPLTVTSAQKNPTAFYLCASSRQVGGTEAFFGQGTRLTVV.

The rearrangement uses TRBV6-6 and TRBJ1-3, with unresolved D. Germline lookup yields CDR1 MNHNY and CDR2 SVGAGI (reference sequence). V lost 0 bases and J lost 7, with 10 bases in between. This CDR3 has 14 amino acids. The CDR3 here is CASSYSREGNTIYF. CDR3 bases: TGTGCCAGCAGTTACTCAAGGGAGGGTAACACCATATATTTT.

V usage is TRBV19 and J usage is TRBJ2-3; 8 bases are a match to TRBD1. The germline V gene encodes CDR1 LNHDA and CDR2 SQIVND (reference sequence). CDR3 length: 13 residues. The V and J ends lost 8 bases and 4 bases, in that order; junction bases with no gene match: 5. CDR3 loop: CASGQGAPDTQYF. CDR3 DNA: TGTGCCAGTGGACAGGGTGCGCCAGATACGCAGTATTTT.

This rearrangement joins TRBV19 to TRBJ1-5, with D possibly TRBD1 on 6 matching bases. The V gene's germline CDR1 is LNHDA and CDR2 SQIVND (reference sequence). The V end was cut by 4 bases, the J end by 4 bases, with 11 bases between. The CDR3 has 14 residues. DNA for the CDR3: TGTGCCAGTAGTACCACAGGGAATAATCAGCCCCAGCATTTT. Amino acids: CASSTTGNNQPQHF.

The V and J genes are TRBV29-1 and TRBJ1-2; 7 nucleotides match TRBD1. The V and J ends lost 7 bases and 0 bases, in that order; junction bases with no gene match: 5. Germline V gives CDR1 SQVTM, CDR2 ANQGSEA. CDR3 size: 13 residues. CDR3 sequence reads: CSAGQSANYGYTF. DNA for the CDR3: TGCAGCGCGGGACAGTCAGCTAACTATGGCTACACCTTC.

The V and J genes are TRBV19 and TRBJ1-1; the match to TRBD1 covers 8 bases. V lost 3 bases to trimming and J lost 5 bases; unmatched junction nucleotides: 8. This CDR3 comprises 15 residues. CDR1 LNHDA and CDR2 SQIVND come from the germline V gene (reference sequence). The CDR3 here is CASSILRTGRTEAFF. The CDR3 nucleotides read TGTGCCAGTAGTATCCTCCGGACAGGGAGAACTGAAGCTTTCTTT.

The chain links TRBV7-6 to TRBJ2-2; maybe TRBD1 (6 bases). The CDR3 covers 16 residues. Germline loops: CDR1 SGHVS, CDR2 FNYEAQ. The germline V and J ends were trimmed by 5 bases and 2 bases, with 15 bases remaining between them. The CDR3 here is CASSTGLGGNTGELFF. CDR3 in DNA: TGTGCCAGCAGCACCGGGTTAGGGGGTAACACCGGGGAGCTGTTTTTT.

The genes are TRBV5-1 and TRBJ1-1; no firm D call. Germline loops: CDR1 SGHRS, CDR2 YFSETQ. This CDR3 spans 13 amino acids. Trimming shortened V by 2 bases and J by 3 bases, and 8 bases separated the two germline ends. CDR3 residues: CASSFAQYTEAFF. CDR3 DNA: TGCGCCAGCAGCTTCGCCCAGTACACTGAAGCTTTCTTT.

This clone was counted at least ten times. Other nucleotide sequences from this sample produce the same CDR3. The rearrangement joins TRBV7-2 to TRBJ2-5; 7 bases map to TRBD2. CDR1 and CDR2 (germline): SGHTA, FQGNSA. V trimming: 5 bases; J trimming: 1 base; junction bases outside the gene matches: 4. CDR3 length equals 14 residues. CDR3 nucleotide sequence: TGTGCCAGCAGCCTTTCGGGAGGCCAAGAGACCCAGTACTTC. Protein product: CASSLSGGQETQYF.

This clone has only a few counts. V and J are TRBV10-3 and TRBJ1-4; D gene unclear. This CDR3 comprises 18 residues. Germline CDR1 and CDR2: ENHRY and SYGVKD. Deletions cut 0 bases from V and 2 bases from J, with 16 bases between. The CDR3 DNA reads TGTGCCATCAGTGAGTCTGGTAGTAGTGAGCGGACTAATGAAAAACTGTTTTTT. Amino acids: CAISESGSSERTNEKLFF.

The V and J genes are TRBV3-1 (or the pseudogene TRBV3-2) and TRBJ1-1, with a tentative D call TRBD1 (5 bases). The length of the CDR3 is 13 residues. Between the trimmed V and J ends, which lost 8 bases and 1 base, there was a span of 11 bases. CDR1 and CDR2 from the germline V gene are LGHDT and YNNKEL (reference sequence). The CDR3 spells CASEEGTNTEAFF. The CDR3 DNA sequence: TGTGCCAGCGAGGAGGGGACGAACACTGAAGCTTTCTTT.